This T cell receptor (beta chain) was sequenced in a study of CD8+ T cells in alopecia areata (dated by TCRdb to 2016 to 2018). Some background on the complete study: The treated patients, all with moderate-to-severe alopecia areata, were enrolled in an open-label pilot trial of oral tofacitinib given at 5 to 10 mg twice daily. Tofacitinib was given for 6 to 18 months, followed by 6 months of follow-up off drug to assess delayed response and recurrence. To study T cell clonal expansion in alopecia areata, the researchers applied high-throughput TCRbeta sequencing to both the C3H/HeJ mouse model and human patients. On the human side, TCRbeta sequencing was run on scalp tissue and on sorted CD4+ and CD8+ peripheral blood T cells from healthy controls and from alopecia areata patients with either patchy or totalis/universalis disease. Tofacitinib-treated patients had biopsies at baseline and at 4 and 24 weeks of treatment, with a later scalp biopsy in several patients. Scalp clonality was compared among normal scalp (n=4), patchy alopecia areata scalp (n=8), and alopecia totalis/universalis scalp (n=8). RNA was obtained with the PAXgene miRNA kit for fixed scalp, the miRNeasy kit for PBMCs, and the RNeasy kit for mouse skin. TCRbeta CDR3 regions were amplified by immunoSEQ multiplex PCR with 35 Vbeta forward and 13 Jbeta reverse primers.

The sample's time point label is to be understood as: baseline before oral tofacitinib. Lesional scalp punch biopsies and peripheral blood were collected from alopecia areata patients. PBMCs were isolated by density centrifugation and stained for CD3, CD4 and CD8, and CD4+ and CD8+ T cells were sorted on a FACSAria. A note on this clone: Its antigen is still unknown. Per-base quality was not reported, and no clone a single base away is much larger than it.

Overall study results and their limits: Scalp TCR repertoire analysis is complicated because resident alphabeta T cells in normal human skin are also sequenced, whereas mouse skin is dominated by gammadelta T cells. Higher clonality and more expanded CD8+ clones were observed in lesional scalp than in normal scalp, particularly in alopecia totalis/universalis, a finding suggestive of antigenic drive. Shared TCR sequences between patients were less evident than in mice, which may be partly attributable to HLA diversity in the patient population.

Preparation of the library involved the immunoSEQ multiplex PCR assay. To provide template for TCR sequencing, every sample had RNA extracted and reverse transcribed into cDNA. First-strand cDNA was synthesized using SuperScript III with a 2:1 mix of oligo-dT and random hexamers. A synthetic immune receptor repertoire was used to measure amplification bias, and any remaining bias was corrected computationally. The authors' pipeline ran thus. After raw reads were preprocessed to remove errors, the CDR3 was defined following IMGT conventions as running from the conserved cysteine to phenylalanine. Clonality was calculated as 1 minus Shannon entropy normalized by log2 of the number of productive unique TCRs. Whether each scalp clone was CD4 or CD8 was inferred by checking scalp TCRbeta sequences against the CD4 and CD8 repertoires from sorted blood. The clones in this table, taken by TCRdb from immuneACCESS, are in-frame only. Not every clone is retained; where verified, under half of the shortfall comes from an unresolved V gene, and the cause of the rest is unknown. That table is the source of V, J and clone size, and D and trimming were worked out from the DNA. The table for this sample lists some 170,000 clones; about 72% of them were counted only once. Clones ranked in the top ten supply over 10% of the sample.

Trimming costs V 6 bases and J 3 bases, and their ends lie 11 bases apart. CDR1 SGHDN and CDR2 FVKESK are derived from the germline V gene. The CDR3 runs 13 amino acids, cysteine and phenylalanine included. Only the CDR3 part of the read is kept: 39 bases, read in frame from the first base. The receptor was derived from a human donor with alopecia areata. The source was CD8+ T cells sorted from blood, collected at week 0. Recombination joined TRBV14 with TRBJ2-5, with the D gene not clear enough to name. CDR3 protein: CASRRARKETQYF. The DNA sequence is as follows: TGTGCCAGCAGACGGGCAAGGAAAGAGACCCAGTACTTC.